The 3 T cell receptor beta chains below come from one sample, sequenced in a study of T cell changes during pregnancy in multiple sclerosis. Produced via immunoSEQ multiplex PCR; TCRdb's table is partial and in-frame only. The sample consists of approximately 93,000 clones, 91% of them appearing once. The sample consisted of peripheral blood, taken before pregnancy. Source of these receptors: a female donor with multiple sclerosis, enrolled in a pregnancy study.

This clone showed up just once. The rearrangement uses TRBV28 and TRBJ2-5; 7 nucleotides line up with TRBD1. The junction had 8 bases not matched to a gene; V was cut back by 5 bases and J by 5 bases. Looked up from germline, CDR1 is MDHEN and CDR2 is SYDVKM. The CDR3 extends over 14 amino acids. The CDR3 DNA reads TGTGCCAGCAGTCCTCCAGGGGGAGCGGAGACCCAGTACTTC. This gives the protein CASSPPGGAETQYF.

This clone was detected only once. The CDR3 protein is CASRGGFLETQYF. DNA of the CDR3: TGTGCCAGCAGGGGGGGGTTCCTAGAGACCCAGTACTTC. V is TRBV27 and J is TRBJ2-5, with 7 bases identical to TRBD2. Germline assignment: CDR1 MNHEY and CDR2 SMNVEV (reference sequence). The CDR3 is made up of 13 amino acids. The junction had 5 bases not matched to a gene; V was cut back by 6 bases and J by 4 bases.

This chain links TRBV19 with TRBJ1-1, with D perhaps matching TRBD1 (6 bases). The germline V gene has CDR1 LNHDA and CDR2 SQIVND (reference sequence). The CDR3 covers 16 residues. The CDR3 region is CASAPIGGRTNTEAFF. The CDR3 DNA sequence: TGTGCTTCTGCACCCATAGGGGGACGGACGAACACTGAAGCTTTCTTT. Complete variable domain (other parts from reference TRBV19 and TRBJ1-1): DGGITQSPKYLFRKEGQNVTLSCEQNLNHDAMYWYRQDPGQGLRLIYYSQIVNDFQKGDIAEGYSVSREKKESFPLTVTSAQKNPTAFYLCASAPIGGRTNTEAFFGQGTRLTVV.